This T cell receptor (beta chain) was observed in a study of blood T cell repertoires in COVID-19. Study-wide context: Collection of acute and convalescent COVID-19 samples took place in the United States, Italy and Spain.

Authors' methods: The assay estimated nucleated cells by amplifying reference gene primers. Method: immunoSEQ multiplex PCR; TCRdb's copy keeps in-frame clones and lacks some. D and trimming come from the DNA, and the V and J calls and clone size come from that table. The data hold 350,000 to 400,000 clones, with around nine tenths observed a single time. Participant-given clinical history determined each cohort assignment. V lost 6 bases and J lost 6; bases outside the gene matches: 1. Per the germline V gene, CDR1 is SQVTM and CDR2 is ANQGSEA. The length of the CDR3 is 10 residues. This chain connects TRBV29-1 to TRBJ1-1; 7 positions match TRBD1. The sample taken for sequencing was PBMCs or T cells enriched from blood (not recorded which). The receptor comes from a woman aged 25 to 45 with acute COVID-19. The CDR3 sequence is CSVTGAEAFF. CDR3 sequence (DNA): TGCAGCGTAACAGGGGCTGAAGCTTTCTTT.